This TCR beta chain was recovered during a study of PD-1 blockade in mismatch repair-deficient tumors. Study results and caveats: Tumor-resident clones, often undetectable pretreatment in blood, expanded then contracted after pembrolizumab.

Trimming at V came to 5 bases and at J to 2 bases, leaving 5 bases not matched to a gene. CDR1 is LNHDA, CDR2 SQIVND, per germline (reference sequence). This CDR3 is 15 amino acids long. The repertoire was sequenced with immunoSEQ multiplex PCR; TCRdb's copy has only in-frame clones and lacks some. Here the sample spans around 48,000 clones, roughly 80% being singletons. TCR sequencing covered a few patients who responded to pembrolizumab. Concerning this clone itself: Its target is not known.

The clonotype comes from an adult with mismatch repair-deficient cancer. The sample was peripheral blood, taken 4 weeks after starting pembrolizumab. This chain uses TRBV19 with TRBJ2-2; 7 nucleotides agree with TRBD2. The CDR3: CASSQGGINTGELFF. The CDR3 region has the DNA TGTGCCAGTAGTCAGGGAGGGATTAACACCGGGGAGCTGTTTTTT.